This T cell receptor (beta chain) originates from a study of T-cell reconstitution after alpha-beta-depleted transplantation in children (dated by TCRdb to 2016 to 2018). At the level of the whole study: Using TCR repertoire profiling, the study quantitatively followed how T-cell immune reconstitution unfolded in children after TCRalphabeta/CD19-depleted allogeneic hematopoietic cell transplantation.

This clonotype has ten or more counts. The target of this receptor is not known. Base qualities are not recorded, but no much larger clone differs from it by a single base. The library was obtained by PCR. The data were produced on an Illumina HiSeq 2500. Molecular barcoding was employed in the preparation of TCR libraries, with unique molecular identifiers being used to normalize TCRbeta repertoire quantification. TCRdb handled the public reads itself, with Q25 trimming in fastp and clone calling in MiXCR, and kept productive beta chains. Merged by CDR3 protein, the rows form single entries marked with the most common genes and DNA. The sample profile shows some 590,000 distinct CDR3 sequences; approximately 10% of them were found once. 4% to 5% of the sample comes from the top ten. The CDR3 numbers 13 residues from cysteine through phenylalanine. The only DNA kept is the CDR3, 39 bases in frame from the first base. The germline V gene encodes CDR1 ENHRY and CDR2 SYGVKD. V and J lose 5 bases and 0 bases, and a span of 7 bases separates them.

The sequencing here drew on PBMCs from the stem cell graft donor, taken from the stem cell graft. The chain uses TRBV10-3 and TRBJ1-2; the D gene is perhaps TRBD1, from 5 matching bases. The TCR was taken from a human donor who donated a stem cell graft to a child with acute myeloid leukemia. The CDR3 corresponds to CAISQGTNYGYTF. The nucleotides are TGTGCCATCAGTCAGGGTACTAACTATGGCTACACCTTC.